A selection of T cell receptor beta chains follows, all from one sample in a study of T cell repertoires in cytomegalovirus infection. TCRdb reanalysed the reads using MiXCR and keeps one entry per CDR3 protein. The data show 680,000 or so distinct CDR3 sequences, around a third seen once. The antigens these receptors bind are not known. Specimen: cultured PBMCs, collected from culture after CMV antigen stimulation. The receptors stem from a human donor in good health (CMV status not recorded). Some clones in this sample may be carry-over from other donors' samples. CDR3s include the opening cysteine and the closing phenylalanine or tryptophan. A D gene is named only where the DNA matches it firmly. Rows may omit the clone size; those that give it use once, few, many or a size class.

v_call	j_call	clone_size	d_call	cdr3_aa	cdr3_nt
TRBV7-6	TRBJ2-5	few	TRBD2	CASSLGLLGGQTQYF	TGTGCCAGCAGCTTAGGACTTTTGGGAGGGCAGACCCAGTACTTC
TRBV2	TRBJ2-5	.	.	CASSEQQSQETQYF	TGTGCCAGCAGTGAACAGCAGAGCCAAGAGACCCAGTACTTC
TRBV2	TRBJ1-2	few	.	CASSDQGYGGYTF	TGTGCCAGCAGTGATCAGGGGTACGGCGGCTACACCTTC
TRBV27	TRBJ1-1	.	.	CASRTGLLGAFF	TGTGCCAGCAGAACCGGGCTTCTAGGAGCTTTCTTT
TRBV7-2	TRBJ1-2	many	TRBD1	CASSSTGGSGYTF	TGTGCCAGCAGCTCGACAGGGGGCTCTGGCTACACCTTC
TRBV7-8	TRBJ2-4	many	.	CASSFNKGYIQYF	TGTGCCAGCAGCTTTAATAAGGGGTACATTCAGTACTTC
TRBV7-2	TRBJ2-3	many	TRBD2	CASSLQSGRATVTDTQYF	TGTGCCAGCAGCTTACAGAGCGGGAGGGCCACAGTAACAGATACGCAGTATTTT
TRBV4-3	TRBJ2-3	.	.	CASSQGYTGPTDTQYF	TGCGCCAGCAGCCAAGGATACACAGGCCCCACAGATACGCAGTATTTT
TRBV2	TRBJ2-7	.	TRBD2	CASSEGAGGIYEQYF	TGTGCCAGCAGTGAGGGAGCGGGAGGGATCTACGAGCAGTACTTC
TRBV19	TRBJ2-7	few	TRBD1	CASSASTQGTYEQYF	TGTGCCAGTAGTGCCAGTACACAGGGGACCTACGAGCAGTACTTC
TRBV6-2/TRBV6-3	TRBJ2-2	few	.	CASRDWGVLRARSPTGELFF	TGTGCCAGCAGGGACTGGGGGGTCCTCAGAGCCCGATCGCCCACCGGGGAGCTGTTTTTT
TRBV18	TRBJ2-7	.	.	CASSPPGSGYEQYF	TGTGCCAGCTCACCACCCGGGTCGGGCTACGAGCAGTACTTC
TRBV20-1	TRBJ2-5	.	.	CSAGSSGVSQETQYF	TGCAGTGCGGGATCCTCGGGAGTCAGCCAAGAGACCCAGTACTTC
TRBV7-9	TRBJ2-3	.	TRBD2	CASSLDRTSMSDTQYF	TGTGCCAGCAGCTTAGATCGGACTAGCATGTCAGATACGCAGTATTTT
TRBV12-3/TRBV12-4	TRBJ1-2	.	.	CASSTRGLANYGYTF	TGTGCCAGCAGCACCCGGGGGTTAGCTAACTATGGCTACACCTTC
TRBV7-8	TRBJ1-1	once	.	CASSLVPRGGPEAFF	TGTGCCAGCAGCTTAGTACCACGGGGGGGTCCTGAAGCTTTCTTT
TRBV7-6	TRBJ2-7	few	TRBD1	CASSFRTGTYEQYF	TGTGCCAGCAGCTTCAGGACAGGGACCTACGAGCAGTACTTC